The rows below give T cell receptor beta chains drawn from one sample of a study of cytomegalovirus exposure and HLA in healthy donors. Measured with immunoSEQ multiplex PCR; TCRdb has only the in-frame clones, and not every one. The repertoire holds about 130,000 clones, with roughly 90% as singletons. Sequencing used PBMCs. Source of these receptors: a man aged 25-45 years in good health and CMV-seronegative. Both conserved end residues are part of each CDR3. D genes are given only for firm matches. Some rows have no size entry. The others give once, few or many, or a class for an expanded clone.

J gene: TRBJ1-4; clone size: few; D gene: TRBD1; V gene: TRBV12-5; CDR3 protein: CASGSTGGTNEKLFF; CDR3 DNA: TGTGCTAGTGGTTCGACAGGGGGAACTAATGAAAAACTGTTTTTT
J gene: TRBJ2-1; clone size: .; D gene: TRBD2; V gene: TRBV4-3; CDR3 protein: CASSVGTSGYNEQFF; CDR3 DNA: TGCGCCAGCAGCGTCGGGACTAGCGGCTACAATGAGCAGTTCTTC
J gene: TRBJ2-3; clone size: .; D gene: TRBD1; V gene: TRBV11-1; CDR3 protein: CASSLWTGKDTQYF; CDR3 DNA: TGTGCCAGCAGCTTATGGACAGGGAAAGATACGCAGTATTTT
J gene: TRBJ2-7; clone size: .; D gene: TRBD1; V gene: TRBV27; CDR3 protein: CASSSRQGEQYF; CDR3 DNA: TGTGCCAGCAGTTCCCGACAGGGCGAGCAGTACTTC
J gene: TRBJ2-5; clone size: .; D gene: .; V gene: TRBV2; CDR3 protein: CASSEQGQGETQYF; CDR3 DNA: TGTGCCAGCAGTGAACAGGGGCAGGGAGAGACCCAGTACTTC
J gene: TRBJ2-7; clone size: .; D gene: .; V gene: TRBV4-1; CDR3 protein: CASSIDGGRTYEQYF; CDR3 DNA: TGCGCCAGCAGCATCGATGGGGGCCGAACCTACGAGCAGTACTTC
J gene: TRBJ2-5; clone size: .; D gene: .; V gene: TRBV4-1; CDR3 protein: CASSASPPPTAVWETQYF; CDR3 DNA: TGCGCCAGCAGCGCCAGTCCCCCCCCGACAGCTGTCTGGGAGACCCAGTACTTC
J gene: TRBJ1-2; clone size: .; D gene: TRBD1; V gene: TRBV10-3; CDR3 protein: CATARGTGGAGYGYTF; CDR3 DNA: TGTGCCACCGCCCGGGGAACAGGGGGCGCGGGCTATGGCTACACCTTC
J gene: TRBJ1-2; clone size: once; D gene: .; V gene: TRBV5-1; CDR3 protein: CASSLEPGRGSGYTF; CDR3 DNA: TGCGCCAGCAGCTTGGAGCCGGGCAGGGGAAGTGGCTACACCTTC
J gene: TRBJ1-2; clone size: .; D gene: .; V gene: TRBV2; CDR3 protein: CASSSDRGRGNYGYTF; CDR3 DNA: TGTGCCAGCAGTTCTGACCGAGGACGGGGTAACTATGGCTACACCTTC
J gene: TRBJ1-4; clone size: .; D gene: TRBD1; V gene: TRBV5-8; CDR3 protein: CASTFPRQGARKLFF; CDR3 DNA: TGTGCCAGCACCTTCCCCCGGCAGGGGGCGAGGAAACTGTTTTTT
J gene: TRBJ2-1; clone size: .; D gene: .; V gene: TRBV7-3; CDR3 protein: CASSPDSNNEQFF; CDR3 DNA: TGTGCCAGCAGCCCGGACAGTAACAATGAGCAGTTCTTC
J gene: TRBJ2-3; clone size: .; D gene: TRBD2; V gene: TRBV7-8; CDR3 protein: CASSPDETGGISDTQYF; CDR3 DNA: TGTGCCAGCAGTCCCGACGAGACGGGGGGAATCTCAGATACGCAGTATTTT
J gene: TRBJ1-2; clone size: .; D gene: TRBD1; V gene: TRBV28; CDR3 protein: CASSFGQAYGYTF; CDR3 DNA: TGTGCCAGCAGTTTCGGACAGGCCTATGGCTACACCTTC
J gene: TRBJ1-2; clone size: .; D gene: .; V gene: TRBV5-1; CDR3 protein: CASSLMSGGLYGYTF; CDR3 DNA: TGCGCCAGCAGCTTGATGTCGGGGGGGTTATATGGCTACACCTTC
J gene: TRBJ1-3; clone size: .; D gene: .; V gene: TRBV2; CDR3 protein: CASSESGGALPSGNTIYF; CDR3 DNA: TGTGCCAGCAGTGAAAGCGGGGGGGCCCTGCCCTCTGGAAACACCATATATTTT
J gene: TRBJ2-5; clone size: .; D gene: .; V gene: TRBV2; CDR3 protein: CASSEDGSGEYQETQYF; CDR3 DNA: TGTGCCAGCAGTGAAGATGGGTCGGGGGAGTACCAAGAGACCCAGTACTTC
J gene: TRBJ2-7; clone size: once; D gene: TRBD1; V gene: TRBV28; CDR3 protein: CASSQDRDGYEQYF; CDR3 DNA: TGTGCCAGCAGTCAGGACAGGGATGGGTACGAGCAGTACTTC
J gene: TRBJ1-1; clone size: .; D gene: .; V gene: TRBV7-9; CDR3 protein: CASSSTAMNTEAFF; CDR3 DNA: TGTGCCAGCAGCTCGACAGCGATGAACACTGAAGCTTTCTTT
J gene: TRBJ1-1; clone size: .; D gene: .; V gene: TRBV4-1; CDR3 protein: CASSQGVRDTEAFF; CDR3 DNA: TGCGCCAGCAGCCAAGGTGTACGGGACACTGAAGCTTTCTTT
J gene: TRBJ2-5; clone size: .; D gene: TRBD1; V gene: TRBV5-1; CDR3 protein: CASSLERQGVETQYF; CDR3 DNA: TGCGCCAGCAGCTTGGAAAGGCAGGGGGTCGAGACCCAGTACTTC
J gene: TRBJ2-3; clone size: .; D gene: TRBD1; V gene: TRBV5-4; CDR3 protein: CASSIGQGAGTDTQYF; CDR3 DNA: TGTGCCAGCAGCATAGGACAGGGGGCTGGCACAGATACGCAGTATTTT
J gene: TRBJ2-1; clone size: once; D gene: TRBD2; V gene: TRBV6-4; CDR3 protein: CASSAVGGTYNEQFF; CDR3 DNA: TGTGCCAGCAGTGCTGTGGGGGGGACCTACAATGAGCAGTTCTTC
J gene: TRBJ1-2; clone size: .; D gene: TRBD1; V gene: TRBV7-2; CDR3 protein: CASSLGGTGADYGYTF; CDR3 DNA: TGTGCCAGCAGCTTGGGGGGGACAGGGGCCGACTATGGCTACACCTTC
J gene: TRBJ1-6; clone size: .; D gene: TRBD1; V gene: TRBV2; CDR3 protein: CASIYQGAGSPLHF; CDR3 DNA: TGTGCCAGCATATATCAGGGGGCCGGTTCACCCCTCCACTTT
J gene: TRBJ1-2; clone size: .; D gene: TRBD1; V gene: TRBV6-4; CDR3 protein: CASTQGASYGYTF; CDR3 DNA: TGTGCCAGCACCCAGGGGGCTAGCTATGGCTACACCTTC
J gene: TRBJ2-1; clone size: .; D gene: TRBD2; V gene: TRBV7-8; CDR3 protein: CASSLPSSGVGEQFF; CDR3 DNA: TGTGCCAGCAGCTTACCTTCTAGCGGGGTGGGTGAGCAGTTCTTC
J gene: TRBJ1-5; clone size: .; D gene: .; V gene: TRBV6-5; CDR3 protein: CASSLTENQKPQHF; CDR3 DNA: TGTGCCAGCAGCCTAACAGAAAATCAGAAGCCCCAGCATTTT
J gene: TRBJ2-7; clone size: .; D gene: .; V gene: TRBV28; CDR3 protein: CASSSARGPYEQYF; CDR3 DNA: TGTGCCAGCAGTTCCGCGAGAGGGCCCTACGAGCAGTACTTC
J gene: TRBJ1-6; clone size: .; D gene: .; V gene: TRBV11-2; CDR3 protein: CASRPGSGGNSPLHF; CDR3 DNA: TGTGCCAGCAGACCGGGATCCGGTGGTAATTCACCCCTCCACTTT
J gene: TRBJ1-2; clone size: few; D gene: .; V gene: TRBV5-1; CDR3 protein: CASSIQANYGYTF; CDR3 DNA: TGCGCCAGCAGCATCCAGGCCAACTATGGCTACACCTTC